Following are 22 T cell receptor beta chains from one sample sequenced in a study of cytomegalovirus exposure and HLA in healthy donors. In the PCR, 60 Vbeta and 13 Jbeta primers were used. Sequencing was performed with immunoSEQ multiplex PCR; in TCRdb, only in-frame clones are kept and a portion is missing. The sample comprises more than 100,000 clones, approximately 73% of which are singletons, and 10% rests with the top ten. Sequenced material: PBMCs. These receptors were taken from a woman aged 18-29 years in good health and CMV-seropositive.

This clone was seen only a few times. The rearrangement joins TRBV6-5 to TRBJ1-4; no definite D call. The CDR3 loop spans 14 amino acids. Per the germline V gene, CDR1 is MNHEY and CDR2 is SVGAGI. The V end lost 0 bases, the J end lost 8 bases, and 10 bases lay between the germline ends. The CDR3 reads CASSYSALGEKLFF. The CDR3 region has the DNA TGTGCCAGCAGTTACTCGGCCCTCGGGGAAAAACTGTTTTTT.

This chain uses TRBV29-1 with TRBJ2-3; the match to TRBD2 covers 13 bases. The CDR3 is 12 amino acids. With V trimmed by 7 bases and J by 10 bases, 5 bases remained unmatched. Germline V CDR1 and CDR2: SQVTM, ANQGSEA. The CDR3: CSDWTSGRAQYF. Here the CDR3 DNA reads TGCAGCGACTGGACTAGCGGGAGAGCGCAGTATTTT.

The chain carries TRBV11-2 and TRBJ1-2; unclear D gene. The germline V gene has CDR1 SGHAT and CDR2 FQNNGV. Deletions cut 5 bases from V and 2 bases from J, with 15 bases between. The CDR3 is made up of 15 amino acids. CDR3 bases: TGTGCCAGCAGCGGAATGACTACAGAGAACTATGGCTACACCTTC. It yields the protein CASSGMTTENYGYTF.

The V call is TRBV2, the J call TRBJ1-1, with unresolved D. In germline, CDR1 is SNHLY, CDR2 FYNNEI. This CDR3 is 11 amino acids long. Trimming shortened V by 3 bases and J by 6 bases, and 5 bases separated the two germline ends. The CDR3 DNA reads TGTGCCAGCAGTGATCATCCTGAAGCTTTCTTT. This encodes CASSDHPEAFF.

The sample holds one count of this clone. This sequence joins TRBV10-1 and TRBJ2-3; no clear D. The V and J ends lost 0 bases and 3 bases respectively, with 10 bases between them. Germline V gene sequence: CDR1 WNHNN, CDR2 SYGVQD (reference sequence). The CDR3 contains 15 residues. The CDR3 region has the DNA TGCGCCAGCAGTGAGTCCTCCAGGTCTACAGATACGCAGTATTTT. It yields the protein CASSESSRSTDTQYF.

This clone appeared a single time. V is TRBV29-1 and J is TRBJ2-7, with 9 bases matching TRBD1. This CDR3 has 14 amino acids. Germline trimming cut 2 bases from V and 6 bases from J; bases unmatched to any gene: 8. The V gene's germline CDR1 is SQVTM and CDR2 ANQGSEA. The CDR3 protein is CSVETSRTGAEQYF. The CDR3 DNA follows: TGCAGCGTTGAAACTTCTCGGACAGGGGCCGAGCAGTACTTC.

This chain connects TRBV5-1 to TRBJ1-2; unclear D gene. Germline CDR1 and CDR2: SGHRS and YFSETQ. CDR3 size: 14 residues. V lost 4 bases and J lost 1, with 11 bases in between. The CDR3, as DNA: TGCGCCAGCAGCCCTGGTGGCGGTAACTATGGCTACACCTTC. This sequence encodes CASSPGGGNYGYTF.

The V and J genes are TRBV19 and TRBJ2-1; TRBD2 agrees at 9 bases. Germline V gives CDR1 LNHDA, CDR2 SQIVND (reference sequence). The CDR3 contains 16 residues. V trimming: 5 bases; J trimming: 1 base; junction bases outside the gene matches: 6. In DNA, the CDR3 is TGTGCCAGTAGTGGAGGACTAGCGCCTTCCTACAATGAGCAGTTCTTC. Translated, it gives CASSGGLAPSYNEQFF.

This chain's CDR3 is CASSPGGHNEQFF. CDR3 nucleotide sequence: TGTGCCAGCAGCCCAGGGGGGCACAATGAGCAGTTCTTC. The chain links TRBV27 to TRBJ2-1, with D possibly matching TRBD1 (7 bases). Looked up from germline, CDR1 is MNHEY and CDR2 is SMNVEV (reference sequence). This CDR3 has 13 residues. V shed 6 bases and J shed 5 bases, with 11 bases lying between them.

The rearrangement joins TRBV5-4 to TRBJ2-1, with 11 nucleotides matching TRBD2. J gave up 2 bases and V 4 bases, and 5 bases lay outside the gene matches. The CDR3 spans 16 residues. Germline V gene sequence: CDR1 SGHNT, CDR2 YYREEE (reference sequence). The CDR3 nucleotides are TGTGCCAGCAGCCTAAGACTAGCGGGGACCTACAATGAGCAGTTCTTC. Amino acid sequence: CASSLRLAGTYNEQFF.

The chain combines TRBV6-6 with TRBJ2-5; 9 bases align to TRBD2. The DNA end lines up better with TRBJ2-7; the J call may be wrong. The V gene's germline CDR1 is MNHNY and CDR2 SVGAGI (reference sequence). The CDR3 has 15 residues. The CDR3 nucleotides are TGTGCCAGCAGCTGGGAAACGGGACTAGCTTACGAGCAGTACTTC. Translated, it gives CASSWETGLAYEQYF.

The chain joins TRBV6-5 to TRBJ1-1, with TRBD1 identical over 11 bases. V shed 4 bases and J 4 bases; nucleotides not matched to a gene: 5. CDR1 and CDR2 (germline): MNHEY, SVGAGI. The CDR3 extends over 15 amino acids. CDR3: CASSFTGTGGTEAFF. CDR3 coding DNA: TGTGCCAGCAGTTTCACCGGGACAGGGGGCACTGAAGCTTTCTTT.

This clone was seen only once. The chain recombines TRBV15 with TRBJ2-1, with unresolved D. Trimming pared 3 bases from V and 8 bases from J, leaving 11 bases between. In germline, CDR1 is LNHNV, CDR2 YYDKDF (reference sequence). The CDR3 runs 13 residues. CDR3 in amino acids: CATSSPIWYEQFF. As DNA, the CDR3 is TGTGCCACCAGCAGTCCTATATGGTATGAGCAGTTCTTC.

In DNA, the CDR3 is TGTGCCAGCAGCTTAGACCCAACTAGAAGGGATGAGCAGTTCTTC. It encodes CASSLDPTRRDEQFF. The V and J genes are TRBV11-3 and TRBJ2-1; maybe TRBD2 (5 bases). The germline V gene has CDR1 SGHNT and CDR2 YENEEA. V shed 0 bases and J shed 8 bases, with 14 bases lying between them. The CDR3 has 15 amino acids.

This chain connects TRBV9 to TRBJ1-2, with TRBD1 identical over 7 bases. Per the germline V gene, CDR1 is SGDLS and CDR2 is YYNGEE. The CDR3 runs to 13 residues. V lost 0 bases and J lost 4; bases outside the gene matches: 0. The CDR3 DNA reads TGTGCCAGCAGCGTAGCAGGGGGCTATGGCTACACCTTC. It yields the protein CASSVAGGYGYTF.

This chain uses TRBV18 with TRBJ2-3; D call uncertain. Germline CDR1 is KGHSH and CDR2 is LQKENI. The CDR3 extends over 18 amino acids. V was cut by 0 bases and J by 3 bases, with 19 bases left in between. This CDR3 reads CASSPPAGGLAETDTQYF. CDR3 sequence (DNA): TGTGCCAGCTCACCACCGGCCGGTGGTCTCGCGGAGACAGATACGCAGTATTTT.

This clone appeared a few times. The chain carries TRBV19 and TRBJ1-5, with D possibly matching TRBD1 (6 bases). The germline V gene encodes CDR1 LNHDA and CDR2 SQIVND (reference sequence). V lost 0 bases, J lost 7 bases, and 19 bases lay in between. The length of the CDR3 is 17 residues. The CDR3 nucleotides are TGTGCCAGTAGTATAGATCTCTTGCGCGCAGGGGCCCAGCCCCAGCATTTT. The encoded protein is CASSIDLLRAGAQPQHF.

This chain links TRBV29-1 with TRBJ2-5; 10 nucleotides align to TRBD1. With the DNA end fitting TRBJ2-7 better, the J assignment may be wrong. Germline loops: CDR1 SQVTM, CDR2 ANQGSEA. CDR3 size: 12 residues. CDR3 sequence reads: CSVGQGAYEQYF. CDR3 bases: TGCAGCGTAGGACAGGGGGCCTACGAGCAGTACTTC.

Turning to this clone: The conserved closing phenylalanine or tryptophan is absent in this CDR3, likely reflecting a read error. Because the CDR3's place on the DNA is in doubt, the DNA is left out and the CDR3 is given as listed by TCRdb. The chain is built from TRBV27 and TRBJ1-2; the table's D call TRBD1 went unverified against the DNA. 12 amino acids form the CDR3, both terminal residues included. Germline V gene lookup returns CDR1 MNHEY and CDR2 SMNVEV (reference sequence). The CDR3 loop is CASSLSSRDRGL.

About this clone: Other nucleotide sequences from this sample produce the same CDR3. V and J are TRBV2 and TRBJ2-7; D is perhaps TRBD2 (5 bases). CDR1 SNHLY and CDR2 FYNNEI come from the germline V gene. Between the trimmed V and J ends, which lost 9 bases and 0 bases, there was a span of 15 bases. The CDR3 has 14 amino acids. This chain's CDR3 is CASSLWGVSYEQYF. As DNA, the CDR3 is TGTGCCAGTAGTTTGTGGGGAGTCTCCTACGAGCAGTACTTC.

The V call is TRBV28, the J call TRBJ2-7; maybe TRBD1 (6 bases). The CDR3 has 14 amino acids. The germline V gene has CDR1 MDHEN and CDR2 SYDVKM. Trimming took 10 bases from V and 1 from J, leaving 17 bases between them. The CDR3 sequence is CAILRRQGSYEQYF. As DNA, the CDR3 is TGTGCCATCCTGAGGCGGCAGGGGTCCTACGAGCAGTACTTC.

The rearrangement links TRBV5-4 to TRBJ2-7; 7 bases align to TRBD1. The V and J ends lost 5 bases and 3 bases, in that order; junction bases with no gene match: 11. The CDR3 extends over 15 amino acids. Germline V gene lookup returns CDR1 SGHNT and CDR2 YYREEE (reference sequence). CDR3 coding DNA: TGTGCCAGCAGGATCGGGACAGACCCTAACTACGAGCAGTACTTC. This translates into CASRIGTDPNYEQYF.